Reported below is one TCR beta chain. CDR3 length: 14 residues. The ends were cut back, 1 base at V and 7 bases at J, with 11 bases in the middle. CDR1 and CDR2 (germline): SGHDT, YYEEEE. The data originate from a study of cytomegalovirus exposure and HLA in healthy donors. The primer mix had 60 Vbeta and 13 Jbeta primers. Repertoires were generated with immunoSEQ multiplex PCR, while TCRdb's copy carries only in-frame clones and drops some. This sample has more than 100,000 clones, with around 76% found just once. The gene calls are TRBV5-6 and TRBJ1-4, with D uncertain. The TCR was taken from a man in his 60s in good health and CMV-seropositive. Specimen: PBMCs. The CDR3 sequence is CASSLRGLREKLFF. The CDR3 nucleotides are TGTGCCAGCAGCTTGCGAGGTCTGCGTGAAAAACTGTTTTTT.